This T cell receptor (beta chain) was recorded in a study of blood T cells in healthy people across ages (dated by TCRdb to about 2015). Turning to the overall study: In model experiments, template switching captured about one uniquely barcoded TCR beta cDNA molecule for every two T cells. Using deep sequencing normalized with unique cDNA molecular identifiers, the study measured how TCR beta repertoire diversity changes with age. Four age groups were formed from the donors: young (average roughly 15 years), middle-aged (approximately 39), aged (62) and long-lived (approximately 80). Donors of different ages were randomly distributed across sequencing lanes to avoid experimental bias. The study analyzed two additional independent replicas of 1 million unique cDNA reads from the same blood draw for two donors, one aged 18 to 29 and one aged 80 or older.

Beyond this particular receptor, the publication reports: The percentage of naive T cells measured by flow cytometry correlated strongly with observed TCR beta diversity. Conclusive comparison of naive and antigen-experienced compartments was prevented by the profiling of bulk unsorted PBMCs. Total diversity estimates from one million sequenced T cells were considered lower bounds and underestimates. As age increased, observed TCR beta diversity per million T cells dropped in a roughly linear way, and a significant reduction was already evident by age roughly 36. Because donor CMV infection status was unknown, age-related changes in expanded clonotypes were potentially confounded. Compared with the aged group, more naive CD4+ T cells, fewer expanded clones and increased TCR diversity were shown by the long-lived group, suggesting age selection.

With respect to this clonotype: Its antigen has not been determined. No per-base quality is available; no much larger clone lies one base away.

Library preparation used 5' RACE. Reads for this sample came from an Illumina HiSeq 2500. The second PCR ran for roughly 7 to 12 cycles and used a J-beta primer mix along with a sample-barcoded 5' primer. Each TCR beta cDNA molecule received a unique molecular identifier from a template-switch 5' adaptor carrying 12 random nucleotides. Each sample yielded at least 2.5 million CDR3-containing paired-end reads. First-strand cDNA synthesis was performed from all RNA using the Mint cDNA synthesis kit, with priming by a TRBC-specific oligonucleotide. Following uracil-DNA glycosylase treatment, a first 18-cycle PCR with universal primers M1SS and BC2_uni_R was performed on all cDNA. From the authors' description of their analysis: Each sample was normalized by randomly selecting 1 million high-quality reads, each carrying a distinct molecular identifier. Instead of being binned into consensus sequences, reads that shared molecular identifiers were thrown out. MiTCR, with a Q25 quality threshold and the strictest error-elimination algorithm, was used for CDR3 identification, clonotype clustering and error correction. Lower-bound total TCR beta diversity was estimated with a nonparametric unseen species model using Euler transformation. Clones were called with MiXCR by TCRdb after fastp trimmed the public reads at Q25, and only in-frame beta chains were retained. Rows are combined by CDR3 protein, so each entry shows the most common genes and DNA. TCRdb, not the original authors, processed these V and J calls. This sample gives some 710,000 distinct CDR3 sequences in total; approximately 22% of them show up just once. Clones ranked in the top ten supply around a fifth of the sample.

Measured from the cysteine to the phenylalanine, the CDR3 is 14 residues long. Here the CDR3 DNA is all that survives: 42 bases in frame from base 1. Germline trimming: 6 bases from V, 3 bases from J; junction bases outside gene matches: 5. The germline V gene specifies SGHTA as CDR1 and FQGNSA as CDR2. The donors were some 36 Caucasian individuals from Russia, aged roughly 6 to 90 years, who were systemically healthy. Each donor gave roughly 11 milliliters of peripheral blood, drawn into EDTA-treated Vacutainer tubes. Ficoll-Paque density-gradient centrifugation was used to isolate PBMCs, with at least 6.5 million per sample. Trizol reagent was used to extract total RNA from the PBMCs, yielding at least 5.5 micrograms per sample. For every donor, an aliquot of PBMCs went through flow cytometry to measure the percentages of naive CD45RAhigh/CD27high T cells.

This TCR was sampled from a man between 65 and 85 years old in good health. Material for sequencing was blood. The rearrangement combines TRBV7-2 with TRBJ2-5; 9 nucleotides in the junction match TRBD2. The CDR3 region reads CASSPSSGEETQYF. The nucleotide sequence reads TGTGCCAGCAGTCCGTCTAGCGGGGAAGAGACCCAGTACTTC.